Each of the 24 T cell receptor beta chains below was sequenced from the same sample in a study of blood T cell repertoires in COVID-19. Sequenced by immunoSEQ multiplex PCR; TCRdb stores in-frame clones only, minus some. The data contain 250,000 or so clones, around 84% of them singletons. Material: peripheral blood. The receptors stem from a woman in her 70s with active or convalescent COVID-19.

The chain employs TRBV13 and TRBJ1-1; D remains unclear. Trimming removed 5 bases at V and 5 bases at J, with 27 bases between. The CDR3 is 18 amino acids. Germline CDR1 is PRHDT and CDR2 is FYEKMQ (reference sequence). CDR3 DNA sequence: TGTGCCAGCAGCGCCGGGTCCCAACTCGCCCTGAAGGAAACTGAAGCTTTCTTT. Encoded protein: CASSAGSQLALKETEAFF.

This sequence joins TRBV7-6 and TRBJ1-5, with 9 nucleotides matching TRBD1. This CDR3 region has 15 residues. Per germline, CDR1 SGHVS and CDR2 FNYEAQ. After removal of 1 base from V and 7 bases from J, the junction contained 5 bases not matched to a gene. CDR3 bases: TGTGCCAGCAGCTTAGTTTGGGGACAGGGCCAGCCCCAGCATTTT. Amino acids: CASSLVWGQGQPQHF.

CDR3 bases: TGTGCCAGCCGACAGGCTATTAATCAGCCCCAGCATTTT. Amino acids: CASRQAINQPQHF. The chain has TRBV6-5 and TRBJ1-5; a possible D gene is TRBD1 (6 bases). CDR1 MNHEY and CDR2 SVGAGI come from the germline V gene. V lost 8 bases to trimming and J lost 4 bases, with 12 bases between them. The CDR3 length is 13 residues.

The V gene is TRBV4-2, the J gene TRBJ1-3; the D gene is possibly TRBD1 (5 bases). The CDR3 consists of 16 residues. Germline V gives CDR1 LGHNA, CDR2 YNFKEQ. V shed 0 bases and J shed 4 bases, with 13 bases lying between them. The CDR3 coding sequence is TGTGCCAGCAGCCAAGATTGGGGCTTTTCCGGAAACACCATATATTTT. Residues: CASSQDWGFSGNTIYF.

The gene calls are TRBV7-2 and TRBJ2-3; possibly TRBD1 for D (6 bases). The CDR3 has 15 amino acids. Between the trimmed V and J ends, which lost 6 bases and 6 bases, there was a span of 19 bases. CDR1 is SGHTA and CDR2 is FQGNSA in the germline V gene. CDR3 protein: CASRQQGVLGDTQYF. The CDR3, as DNA: TGTGCCAGCAGACAACAGGGTGTTTTGGGGGATACGCAGTATTTT.

The genes are TRBV2 and TRBJ2-5; no clear D. V gave up 4 bases and J gave up 3 bases, with 3 bases separating them. Germline V CDR1 and CDR2: SNHLY, FYNNEI. CDR3 length: 11 residues. CDR3 amino acids: CASSVEETQYF. In DNA form, the CDR3 reads TGTGCCAGCAGTGTAGAAGAGACCCAGTACTTC. Full variable domain (rest looked up from reference TRBV2 and TRBJ2-5): EPEVTQTPSHQVTQMGQEVILRCVPISNHLYFYWYRQILGQKVEFLVSFYNNEISEKSEIFDDQFSVERPDGSNFTLKIRSTKLEDSAMYFCASSVEETQYFGPGTRLLVL.

This chain's CDR3 is CASSYGRAGQPQHF. CDR3 nucleotides: TGTGCCAGCAGTTACGGCAGGGCTGGCCAGCCCCAGCATTTT. V gene TRBV6-2 or TRBV6-3 combines with J gene TRBJ1-5, with a weak D call TRBD1 (5 bases). V lost 2 bases and J 7 bases, leaving 12 bases between the germline ends. Germline CDR1 MNHEY, CDR2 SVGEGT. CDR3 length equals 14 residues.

The chain carries TRBV7-9 and TRBJ1-4; D remains ambiguous. V was pared by 2 bases and J by 4 bases, with 11 bases between. The CDR3 loop spans 15 amino acids. The germline CDR1 and CDR2 sequences are SEHNR and FQNEAQ (reference sequence). CDR3 in DNA: TGTGCCAGCAGCTTAACGAACAGCCTTAATGAAAAACTGTTTTTT. This translates into CASSLTNSLNEKLFF.

In regard to this clone: An end of the junction differs from the germline gene, which may be a read error. The CDR3 region has the DNA TGTGCCAGTAGCATAGACGTGCACTTCAACTATGGCTACACCTTC. Translating it yields CASSIDVHFNYGYTF. The J gene is TRBJ1-2, the V gene TRBV19; D call uncertain. Germline values: CDR1 LNHDA, CDR2 SQIVND (reference sequence). The CDR3 runs to 15 residues.

The chain recombines TRBV3-1 (or the pseudogene TRBV3-2) with TRBJ1-2; 8 nucleotides line up with TRBD1. The CDR3 spans 14 residues. Germline assignment: CDR1 LGHDT and CDR2 YNNKEL (reference sequence). V was pared by 0 bases and J by 4 bases, with 1 base of the junction left unmatched. CDR3 residues: CASSQDDRGYGYTF. The CDR3 coding sequence is TGTGCCAGCAGCCAAGACGACAGGGGCTATGGCTACACCTTC.

J is TRBJ1-5 and V is TRBV12-2. TRBV12-2 is annotated as a pseudogene. This CDR3 is 17 amino acids long. The CDR3 DNA reads TGTGCAAGTCGCTTAGCGCGGCCCCAGCTTAAGGTTCAGCCCCAGCATTTT. This gives the protein CASRLARPQLKVQPQHF.

In DNA form, the CDR3 reads TGTGCCAGCAGCTTGGTAGCAGTAAGGGGCTTTGACTATGGCTACACCTTC. The encoded protein is CASSLVAVRGFDYGYTF. The V and J genes are TRBV5-5 and TRBJ1-2, with D maybe TRBD1 (5 bases). V was cut by 0 bases and J by 3 bases, with 18 bases left in between. From germline, CDR1 is SGHKS and CDR2 YYEKEE (reference sequence). The CDR3 runs 17 residues.

J is TRBJ1-1 and V is TRBV11-2; D call uncertain. Trimming shortened V by 0 bases and J by 7 bases, and 9 bases separated the two germline ends. The CDR3 has 13 amino acids. Germline V gene sequence: CDR1 SGHAT, CDR2 FQNNGV. DNA for the CDR3: TGTGCCAGCAGCTTAGAGTATCGGAGTGAAGCTTTCTTT. Amino acid sequence: CASSLEYRSEAFF.

V is TRBV12-3 or TRBV12-4 and J is TRBJ2-1; D may be TRBD1 (5 bases). CDR3 length: 12 amino acids. Between the trimmed V and J ends, which lost 8 bases and 6 bases, there was a span of 11 bases. The chain's CDR3 is CASGAEGNEQFF. The CDR3 DNA is TGTGCCAGCGGGGCTGAAGGCAATGAGCAGTTCTTC.

J is TRBJ2-5 and V is TRBV12-3 or TRBV12-4; D possibly corresponds to TRBD1 (6 bases). Trimming left V 5 bases short and J 11 bases short, with 18 bases between. The CDR3 runs to 13 residues. CDR3 in amino acids: CASSRTETYYQYF. CDR3 sequence (DNA): TGTGCCAGCAGTCGGACAGAGACATACTATCAGTACTTC.

The rearrangement links TRBV5-5 to TRBJ2-2; D possibly corresponds to TRBD2 (5 bases). The CDR3 consists of 15 residues. Per germline, CDR1 SGHKS and CDR2 YYEKEE (reference sequence). Trimming pared 0 bases from V and 1 base from J, leaving 7 bases between. As DNA, the CDR3 is TGTGCCAGCAGCTTGGCCCGGGAGAACACCGGGGAGCTGTTTTTT. It codes for CASSLARENTGELFF.

The rearrangement links TRBV6-4 to TRBJ1-6; 7 bases are a match to TRBD1. The CDR3 is 15 residues long. The germline V gene has CDR1 MRHNA and CDR2 SNTAGT. V trimming: 4 bases; J trimming: 3 bases; junction bases outside the gene matches: 3. The CDR3 sequence: CASSARDSYNSPLHF. The DNA for the CDR3 is TGTGCCAGCAGTGCCCGGGACAGCTATAATTCACCCCTCCACTTT.

The rearrangement links TRBV5-6 to TRBJ2-3; 12 bases match TRBD1. Losses at the gene ends were 5 bases for V and 4 bases for J; bases not matched to a gene: 8. This CDR3 has 16 residues. Germline lookup yields CDR1 SGHDT and CDR2 YYEEEE. CDR3 in amino acids: CASRDRDRGLSDTQYF. The DNA of the CDR3 is TGTGCCAGCAGGGACCGGGACAGGGGGCTCTCAGATACGCAGTATTTT.

J is TRBJ2-7 and V is TRBV12-1; TRBD1, the table's D call, lacks a check against the DNA. TRBV12-1 is marked as a pseudogene. The CDR3 is 16 amino acids. The CDR3 DNA follows: TGTGCCAGCAGCTTTGAGAGACAGACCTGGACCTACGAGCAGTACTTC. This codes for CASSFERQTWTYEQYF.

The chain is built from TRBV6-5 and TRBJ1-2; 7 bases match TRBD1. Germline V gives CDR1 MNHEY, CDR2 SVGAGI. The CDR3 has 14 amino acids. The J segment lost 7 bases and the V segment lost 5 bases, leaving 10 bases of the junction unmatched. The CDR3 is CASSNPGQISGYTF. CDR3 nucleotides: TGTGCCAGCAGTAACCCGGGACAGATTAGTGGCTACACCTTC.

This chain uses TRBV27 with TRBJ1-6; the match to TRBD1 covers 8 bases. Germline V gives CDR1 MNHEY, CDR2 SMNVEV (reference sequence). CDR3 length equals 15 residues. Losses at the gene ends were 8 bases for V and 8 bases for J; bases not matched to a gene: 11. The CDR3, as DNA: TGTGCCAGCGGACCTGCAGGGGGCCCGGATTCACCCCTCCACTTT. Translating gives CASGPAGGPDSPLHF.

The CDR3, as DNA: TGCAGTGCTAGACCACAGGTTGAAGCTTTCTTT. Residues: CSARPQVEAFF. V gene TRBV20-1 combines with J gene TRBJ1-1, with a weak D call TRBD1 (5 bases). V was pared by 2 bases and J by 7 bases, with 8 bases between. This CDR3 region has 11 residues. CDR1 and CDR2 from the germline V gene are DFQATT and SNEGSKA (reference sequence).

The chain links TRBV5-6 to TRBJ2-7; 10 nucleotides agree with TRBD1. CDR1 and CDR2 (germline): SGHDT, YYEEEE. The CDR3 has 15 residues. The V and J ends lost 4 bases and 2 bases, in that order; junction bases with no gene match: 6. The CDR3 here is CASSRDRGRTYEQYF. The CDR3 DNA reads as TGTGCCAGCAGCCGGGACAGGGGTCGAACCTACGAGCAGTACTTC.

V gene TRBV7-8 combines with J gene TRBJ1-5, with TRBD1 as a possible D gene (5 bases). V was shortened by 3 bases and J by 5 bases, with 14 bases between the two germline ends. In germline, CDR1 is SGHVS, CDR2 FQNEAQ. CDR3 size: 15 residues. Here the CDR3 DNA reads TGTGCCAGCAGCTTTCTGGGGGGGGACCATCAGCCCCAGCATTTT. This translates into CASSFLGGDHQPQHF.